A single sample gave rise to the 4 T cell receptor beta chains below, sequenced in a study of T-cell reconstitution after alpha-beta-depleted transplantation in children. Unique molecular identifiers tagged the TCRbeta library. In TCRdb, the PCR reads were re-called with MiXCR into one record per CDR3 protein. The sample records some 460,000 distinct CDR3 sequences, around 15% being singletons. This sample comprised PBMCs, mostly from graft donor cells, obtained 360 days after TCRalphabeta/CD19-depleted stem cell transplant. The receptors were gathered from a boy under three years old who had a stem cell transplant for Wiskott-Aldrich syndrome, so the T cells may come from the graft donor.

In its sample, this clonotype was seen a few times. This rearrangement joins TRBV5-1 to TRBJ2-5, with a tentative D call TRBD1 (6 bases). Germline loops: CDR1 SGHRS, CDR2 YFSETQ. This CDR3 comprises 16 residues. With 0 bases removed from V and 4 bases from J, the gap between germline ends came to 16 bases. CDR3 bases: TGCGCCAGCAGCTTGGCCGGGACACTGCCGGGAGAGACCCAGTACTTC. This translates into CASSLAGTLPGETQYF.

The CDR3 DNA is TGTGCCAGCAGCTTAGGGGCCGGGAGGGGTGAGCAGTTCTTC. It codes for CASSLGAGRGEQFF. The V gene is TRBV7-2, the J gene TRBJ2-1; 8 bases are shared with TRBD2. Germline lookup yields CDR1 SGHTA and CDR2 FQGNSA. CDR3 length: 14 residues. The V gene end was trimmed by 1 base and the J gene end by 9 bases; junction bases not matched to a gene: 5.

This clonotype has more than one count but fewer than ten. This rearrangement joins TRBV5-1 to TRBJ2-7; 10 bases agree with TRBD1. The CDR3 spans 15 residues. Germline V gives CDR1 SGHRS, CDR2 YFSETQ. The V gene end was trimmed by 0 bases and the J gene end by 4 bases; junction bases not matched to a gene: 4. CDR3 sequence (DNA): TGCGCCAGCAGCTTGGGGGACAGGGGATTTTACGAGCAGTACTTC. Residues: CASSLGDRGFYEQYF.

This rearrangement joins TRBV28 to TRBJ1-1; D unresolved. The CDR3 covers 12 residues. Germline CDR1 and CDR2: MDHEN and SYDVKM. The V end was cut by 3 bases, the J end by 7 bases, with 9 bases between. The CDR3 DNA reads as TGTGCCAGCAGTTTTGAATATGGTGAAGCTTTCTTT. Translation gives CASSFEYGEAFF.